These 26 T cell receptor beta chains originate from one sample sequenced in a study of T cells in localized non-small cell lung cancer. Using immunoSEQ multiplex PCR, the repertoire was profiled, and TCRdb retains in-frame clones only, with some absent. Counted here are tens of thousands of clones, 70% to 90% occurring once; the ten biggest clones make up less than 5%. The material was peripheral blood, obtained before any cancer treatment. All receptors derive from a male donor older than 55 with stage III lung adenocarcinoma.

V and J are TRBV4-1 and TRBJ2-3, with 10 bases matching TRBD2. This CDR3 contains 15 residues. Germline V gives CDR1 MGHRA, CDR2 YSYEKL. V shed 2 bases, J shed 4 bases, and the junction held 3 bases outside the gene matches. CDR3 sequence reads: CASSQPSGSPDTQYF. The DNA of the CDR3 is TGCGCCAGCAGCCAACCTAGCGGGAGCCCAGATACGCAGTATTTT.

V gene TRBV28 combines with J gene TRBJ2-1; 10 bases match TRBD2. The CDR3 is 15 residues long. Losses at the gene ends were 5 bases for V and 4 bases for J; bases not matched to a gene: 5. Germline V gene lookup returns CDR1 MDHEN and CDR2 SYDVKM. CDR3 region: CASSAWTSGYNEQFF. The CDR3 bases are TGTGCCAGCAGTGCCTGGACTAGCGGATACAATGAGCAGTTCTTC. Variable domain in full (rest from reference TRBV28 and TRBJ2-1): DVKVTQSSRYLVKRTGEKVFLECVQDMDHENMFWYRQDPGLGLRLIYFSYDVKMKEKGDIPEGYSVSREKKERFSLILESASTNQTSMYLCASSAWTSGYNEQFFGPGTRLTVL.

The chain combines TRBV11-2 with TRBJ1-1; the D gene is possibly TRBD1 (6 bases). The germline V gene has CDR1 SGHAT and CDR2 FQNNGV. V was clipped by 1 base and J by 6 bases, with 9 bases between them. This CDR3 is 13 amino acids long. The CDR3 protein is CASSLVGQPEAFF. The CDR3 DNA follows: TGTGCCAGCAGCTTAGTCGGACAGCCTGAAGCTTTCTTT. The variable domain in full, with the rest retrieved from reference TRBV11-2 and TRBJ1-1, is EAGVAQSPRYKIIEKRQSVAFWCNPISGHATLYWYQQILGQGPKLLIQFQNNGVVDDSQLPKDRFSAERLKGVDSTLKIQPAKLEDSAVYLCASSLVGQPEAFFGQGTRLTVV.

The chain recombines TRBV6-5 with TRBJ1-1, with D perhaps matching TRBD1 (6 bases). The V end was cut by 0 bases, the J end by 5 bases, with 16 bases between. CDR1 is MNHEY, CDR2 SVGAGI, per germline. The CDR3 runs 16 residues. The CDR3 is CASSYSYHRVRTEAFF. In DNA form, the CDR3 reads TGTGCCAGCAGTTACTCGTATCACAGGGTGCGGACTGAAGCTTTCTTT.

The chain carries TRBV27 and TRBJ2-5, with 11 bases that match TRBD1. Trimming removed 3 bases from V and 3 bases from J; junction bases left unmatched: 3. The CDR3 length is 15 residues. Germline values: CDR1 MNHEY, CDR2 SMNVEV (reference sequence). CDR3: CASSFWTGGKETQYF. The CDR3 DNA reads as TGTGCCAGCAGTTTCTGGACAGGGGGCAAAGAGACCCAGTACTTC.

The CDR3 loop reads CASSTRASHQIASATNEKLFF. For the CDR3, the DNA is TGCGCCAGCAGCACCCGGGCCTCCCACCAAATCGCCAGTGCAACTAATGAAAAACTGTTTTTT. The chain couples TRBV5-1 to TRBJ1-4; D unresolved. V dropped 4 bases and J dropped 0 bases, with 28 bases sitting between them. This CDR3 comprises 21 residues. Germline V gene data show CDR1 as SGHRS and CDR2 as YFSETQ.

CDR3 coding DNA: TGTGCCAGCAGTTCCACCGGAGCCGCCGTGTTCTTC. Protein: CASSSTGAAVFF. J is TRBJ2-1 and V is TRBV6-5; D gene unclear. This CDR3 spans 12 amino acids. The germline CDR1 and CDR2 sequences are MNHEY and SVGAGI. Trimming removed 4 bases at V and 15 bases at J, with 16 bases between.

The chain is built from TRBV27 and TRBJ1-1, with a possible D match to TRBD1 (5 bases). The CDR3 length is 15 residues. V was clipped by 2 bases and J by 0 bases, with 10 bases between them. Germline V gene data show CDR1 as MNHEY and CDR2 as SMNVEV (reference sequence). CDR3 coding DNA: TGTGCCAGCAGTTTACGAGCAGGGATGAACACTGAAGCTTTCTTT. This translates into CASSLRAGMNTEAFF.

V and J are TRBV6-1 and TRBJ1-5; 7 positions agree with TRBD1. Per the germline V gene, CDR1 is MNHNS and CDR2 is SASEGT. The CDR3 consists of 14 residues. The J segment lost 6 bases and the V segment lost 6 bases, leaving 8 bases of the junction unmatched. CDR3 nucleotide sequence: TGTGCCAGCAGAACAAGGGGGCTGGGTCAGCCCCAGCATTTT. Translated, it gives CASRTRGLGQPQHF.

This sequence joins TRBV6-5 and TRBJ1-5, with 7 bases aligning to TRBD1. The J segment lost 4 bases and the V segment lost 0 bases, leaving 3 bases of the junction unmatched. Germline V gene data show CDR1 as MNHEY and CDR2 as SVGAGI. The CDR3 contains 15 residues. CDR3 coding DNA: TGTGCCAGCAGTTACTCCGGACAGGAGAATCAGCCCCAGCATTTT. Translated, it gives CASSYSGQENQPQHF.

This sequence joins TRBV27 and TRBJ1-4, with D possibly matching TRBD1 (5 bases). This CDR3 spans 14 amino acids. The germline V gene encodes CDR1 MNHEY and CDR2 SMNVEV (reference sequence). V was clipped by 4 bases and J by 10 bases, with 16 bases between them. CDR3 DNA: TGTGCCAGCAGTTCGGGACGGCAGTCGGGAAAACTGTTTTTT. The encoded protein is CASSSGRQSGKLFF. The full variable domain, completed using reference TRBV27 and TRBJ1-4, is EAQVTQNPRYLITVTGKKLTVTCSQNMNHEYMSWYRQDPGLGLRQIYYSMNVEVTDKGDVPEGYKVSRKEKRNFPLILESPSPNQTSLYFCASSSGRQSGKLFFGSGTQLSVL.

The rearrangement links TRBV5-1 to TRBJ2-1, with TRBD2 identical over 7 bases. The CDR3 loop spans 14 amino acids. Germline CDR1 SGHRS, CDR2 YFSETQ. With 4 bases clipped from V and 6 bases from J, the junction kept 7 bases outside the gene matches. Here the CDR3 reads CASSKDGGFNEQFF. CDR3 DNA sequence: TGCGCCAGCAGCAAAGACGGGGGGTTCAATGAGCAGTTCTTC.

The genes are TRBV19 and TRBJ1-6; D is ambiguous. CDR1 and CDR2 (germline): LNHDA, SQIVND (reference sequence). V dropped 7 bases and J dropped 0 bases, with 13 bases sitting between them. This CDR3 has 16 amino acids. DNA for the CDR3: TGTGCCAGTAAGGAGGGCTCTTACTCCTATAATTCACCCCTCCACTTT. It is translated as CASKEGSYSYNSPLHF. The entire variable domain, with the rest obtained from reference TRBV19 and TRBJ1-6, is as follows: DGGITQSPKYLFRKEGQNVTLSCEQNLNHDAMYWYRQDPGQGLRLIYYSQIVNDFQKGDIAEGYSVSREKKESFPLTVTSAQKNPTAFYLCASKEGSYSYNSPLHFGNGTRLTVT.

The rearrangement uses TRBV7-2 and TRBJ2-3, with 16 bases matching TRBD2. CDR3 length equals 18 residues. The germline V gene has CDR1 SGHTA and CDR2 FQGNSA. With 4 bases clipped from V and 2 bases from J, the junction kept 6 bases outside the gene matches. The CDR3 bases are TGTGCCAGCAGCTCCGGGACTAGCGGGGGGGTCCTCACAGATACGCAGTATTTT. It translates to CASSSGTSGGVLTDTQYF. The variable domain in full, completed from reference TRBV7-2 and TRBJ2-3, reads GAGVSQSPSNKVTEKGKDVELRCDPISGHTALYWYRQSLGQGLEFLIYFQGNSAPDKSGLPSDRFSAERTGGSVSTLTIQRTQQEDSAVYLCASSSGTSGGVLTDTQYFGPGTRLTVL.

This clone was found once. V and J are TRBV7-2 and TRBJ2-1, with D perhaps given as TRBD1 or TRBD2 (5 bases each). Trimming shortened V by 4 bases and J by 11 bases, and 18 bases separated the two germline ends. The V gene's germline CDR1 is SGHTA and CDR2 FQGNSA. This CDR3 is 14 amino acids long. The CDR3 sequence: CASSSQPADTQQFF. CDR3 DNA sequence: TGTGCCAGCAGCTCGCAACCAGCGGACACCCAGCAGTTCTTC.

This chain uses TRBV5-4 with TRBJ2-2; TRBD1 is a possible D gene (5 bases). This CDR3 spans 16 amino acids. The ends were cut back, 3 bases at V and 4 bases at J, with 16 bases in the middle. Germline V CDR1 and CDR2: SGHNT, YYREEE (reference sequence). The CDR3 loop is CASSSARERSTGELFF. In nucleotides, the CDR3 is TGTGCCAGCAGCTCAGCCAGGGAACGGAGCACCGGGGAGCTGTTTTTT. Looking up the rest from reference TRBV5-4 and TRBJ2-2 gives the full variable domain: ETGVTQSPTHLIKTRGQQVTLRCSSQSGHNTVSWYQQALGQGPQFIFQYYREEENGRGNFPPRFSGLQFPNYSSELNVNALELDDSALYLCASSSARERSTGELFFGEGSRLTVL.

The V call is TRBV7-9, the J call TRBJ2-7; D not resolved. With 2 bases removed from V and 2 bases from J, the gap between germline ends came to 4 bases. The germline CDR1 and CDR2 sequences are SEHNR and FQNEAQ (reference sequence). This CDR3 spans 12 amino acids. The chain's CDR3 is CASSLLAYEQYF. Here the CDR3 DNA reads TGTGCCAGCAGCTTACTGGCCTACGAGCAGTACTTC. The full variable domain, in which reference TRBV7-9 and TRBJ2-7 provide the parts outside the CDR3, is DTGVSQNPRHKITKRGQNVTFRCDPISEHNRLYWYRQTLGQGPEFLTYFQNEAQLEKSRLLSDRFSAERPKGSFSTLEIQRTEQGDSAMYLCASSLLAYEQYFGPGTRLTVT.

This chain links TRBV7-6 with TRBJ2-1, with 7 bases matching TRBD1. The CDR3 has 14 amino acids. CDR1 is SGHVS, CDR2 FNYEAQ, per germline. V dropped 1 base and J dropped 6; count of bases not matched to a gene: 3. Written as DNA, the CDR3 is TGTGCCAGCAGCTTAGAGGGACAGAGCAATGAGCAGTTCTTC. Translation: CASSLEGQSNEQFF.

The rearrangement joins TRBV14 to TRBJ1-3, with unresolved D. Trimming cost V 3 bases and J 3 bases, with 9 bases left between them. The CDR3 is made up of 14 amino acids. The V gene's germline CDR1 is SGHDN and CDR2 FVKESK. In DNA, the CDR3 is TGTGCCAGCAGCCAGGGGAGAGTTGGAAACACCATATATTTT. This sequence encodes CASSQGRVGNTIYF.

The V gene is TRBV4-1, the J gene TRBJ2-5; D possibly uses TRBD1 or TRBD2 (5 bases each). In germline, CDR1 is MGHRA, CDR2 YSYEKL. The ends were cut back, 1 base at V and 7 bases at J, with 16 bases in the middle. There are 15 residues in the CDR3. The CDR3, as DNA: TGCGCCAGCAGCCAAGGGCCAGAGGGGTCAAGGACCCAGTACTTC. Its translation is CASSQGPEGSRTQYF.

This clone was seen once. This chain links TRBV12-5 with TRBJ2-5; no firm D call. V gave up 5 bases and J gave up 5 bases, with 3 bases separating them. This CDR3 is 10 amino acids long. Germline V gene data show CDR1 as LGHNT and CDR2 as FRNRAP. CDR3 DNA: TGTGCTAGTGGTGCGGAGACCCAGTACTTC. Translation gives CASGAETQYF. Based on the CDR3 plus reference TRBV12-5 and TRBJ2-5, the full variable domain is DARVTQTPRHKVTEMGQEVTMRCQPILGHNTVFWYRQTMMQGLELLAYFRNRAPLDDSGMPKDRFSAEMPDATLATLKIQPSEPRDSAVYFCASGAETQYFGPGTRLLVL.

DNA of the CDR3: TGCGCCAGCAGCTTGGAGGGGAACGCTGGAAACACCATATATTTT. This sequence encodes CASSLEGNAGNTIYF. The rearrangement uses TRBV5-1 and TRBJ1-3; D possibly corresponds to TRBD1 (5 bases). The ends were cut back, 0 bases at V and 2 bases at J, with 9 bases in the middle. CDR1 is SGHRS and CDR2 is YFSETQ in the germline V gene. The CDR3 contains 15 residues.

The genes are TRBV27 and TRBJ2-7; 13 bases map to TRBD2. CDR1 and CDR2 from the germline V gene are MNHEY and SMNVEV (reference sequence). The CDR3 totals 16 residues. V lost 3 bases and J lost 7; bases outside the gene matches: 9. The CDR3 nucleotides are TGTGCCAGCAGTTTTTCAACTAGCGGGAGGGCTGGGGAGCAGTACTTC. Translating gives CASSFSTSGRAGEQYF.

The chain links TRBV4-1 to TRBJ1-3, with D hard to call. The germline V and J ends were trimmed by 4 bases and 0 bases, with 7 bases remaining between them. This CDR3 has 14 amino acids. Germline V gene sequence: CDR1 MGHRA, CDR2 YSYEKL. In nucleotides, the CDR3 is TGCGCCAGCAGCCTACAGCACTCTGGAAACACCATATATTTT. This codes for CASSLQHSGNTIYF.

This clone was seen more than once but under ten times. The chain uses TRBV2 and TRBJ2-7; 7 bases are a match to TRBD1. Germline V gives CDR1 SNHLY, CDR2 FYNNEI. The CDR3 totals 14 residues. V was clipped by 7 bases and J by 5 bases; unmatched bases: 11. The CDR3 DNA reads as TGTGCCAGCACTCCCAACAGGGGTCTGGACGAGCAGTACTTC. Amino acid sequence: CASTPNRGLDEQYF.

The genes are TRBV28 and TRBJ1-2; TRBD1 agrees at 7 bases. The V and J ends lost 5 bases and 4 bases, in that order; junction bases with no gene match: 7. From germline, CDR1 is MDHEN and CDR2 SYDVKM. The CDR3 sequence is 14 residues long. CDR3 amino acids: CASSPGQDRYGYTF. CDR3 nucleotides: TGTGCCAGCAGTCCCGGACAGGACCGCTATGGCTACACCTTC.